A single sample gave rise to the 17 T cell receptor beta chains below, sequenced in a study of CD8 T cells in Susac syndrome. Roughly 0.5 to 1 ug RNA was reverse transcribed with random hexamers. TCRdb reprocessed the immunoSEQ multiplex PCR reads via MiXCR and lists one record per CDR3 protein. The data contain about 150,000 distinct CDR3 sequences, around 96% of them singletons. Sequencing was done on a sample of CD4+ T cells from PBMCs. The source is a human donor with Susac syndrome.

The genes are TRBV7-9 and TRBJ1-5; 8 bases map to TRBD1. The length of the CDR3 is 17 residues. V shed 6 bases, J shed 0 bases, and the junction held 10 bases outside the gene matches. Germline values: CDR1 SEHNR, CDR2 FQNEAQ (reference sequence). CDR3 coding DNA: TGTGCCAGCAGTAAAGGACAGGGTAGTTATAGCAATCAGCCCCAGCATTTT. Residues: CASSKGQGSYSNQPQHF.

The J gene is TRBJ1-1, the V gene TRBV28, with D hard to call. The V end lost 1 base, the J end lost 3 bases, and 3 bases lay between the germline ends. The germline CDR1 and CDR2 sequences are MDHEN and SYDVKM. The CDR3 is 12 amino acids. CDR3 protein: CASSLSYTEAFF. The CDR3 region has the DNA TGTGCCAGCAGTTTATCCTACACTGAAGCTTTCTTT.

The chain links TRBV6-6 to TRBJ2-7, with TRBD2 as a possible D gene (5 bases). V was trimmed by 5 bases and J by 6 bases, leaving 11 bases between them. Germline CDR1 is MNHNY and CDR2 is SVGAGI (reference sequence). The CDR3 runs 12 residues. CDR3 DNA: TGTGCCAGCAGTACGGGGTACGTCGAGCAGTACGTC. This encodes CASSTGYVEQYV.

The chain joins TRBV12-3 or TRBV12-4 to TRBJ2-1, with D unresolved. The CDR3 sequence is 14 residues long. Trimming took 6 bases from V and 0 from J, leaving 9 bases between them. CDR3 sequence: CASSPATSYNEQFF. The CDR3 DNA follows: TGTGCCAGCAGCCCCGCTACCTCCTACAATGAGCAGTTCTTC.

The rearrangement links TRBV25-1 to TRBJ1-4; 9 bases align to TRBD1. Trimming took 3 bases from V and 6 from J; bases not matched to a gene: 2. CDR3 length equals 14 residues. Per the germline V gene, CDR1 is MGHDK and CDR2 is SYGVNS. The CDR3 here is CASSEDRGYEKLFF. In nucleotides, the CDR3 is TGTGCCAGCAGTGAGGACAGGGGATATGAAAAACTGTTTTTT.

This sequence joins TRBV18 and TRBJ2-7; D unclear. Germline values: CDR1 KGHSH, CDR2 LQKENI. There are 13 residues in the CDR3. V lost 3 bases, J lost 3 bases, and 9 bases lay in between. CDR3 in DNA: TGTGCCAGCTCACCCACCGCTCGCTACGAGCAGTACTTC. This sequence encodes CASSPTARYEQYF.

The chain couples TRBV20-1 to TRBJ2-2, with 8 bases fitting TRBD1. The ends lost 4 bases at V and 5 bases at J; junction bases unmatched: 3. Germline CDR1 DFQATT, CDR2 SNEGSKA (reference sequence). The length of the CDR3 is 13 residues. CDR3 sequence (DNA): TGCAGTGCTATTACAGGGGGGACCGGGGAGCTGTTTTTT. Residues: CSAITGGTGELFF.

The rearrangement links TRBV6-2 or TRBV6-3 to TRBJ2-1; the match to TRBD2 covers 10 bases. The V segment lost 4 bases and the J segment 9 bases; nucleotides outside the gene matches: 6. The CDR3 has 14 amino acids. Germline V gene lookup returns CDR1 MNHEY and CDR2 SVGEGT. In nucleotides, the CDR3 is TGTGCCAGCAGTTCAGGACTAGCGGCAAGTGAGCAGTTCTTC. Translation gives CASSSGLAASEQFF.

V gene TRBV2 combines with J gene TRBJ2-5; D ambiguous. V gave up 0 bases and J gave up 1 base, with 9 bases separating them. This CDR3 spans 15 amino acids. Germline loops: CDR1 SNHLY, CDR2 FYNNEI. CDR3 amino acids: CASSEALGLQETQYF. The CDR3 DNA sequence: TGTGCCAGCAGTGAAGCGCTTGGGCTCCAAGAGACCCAGTACTTC.

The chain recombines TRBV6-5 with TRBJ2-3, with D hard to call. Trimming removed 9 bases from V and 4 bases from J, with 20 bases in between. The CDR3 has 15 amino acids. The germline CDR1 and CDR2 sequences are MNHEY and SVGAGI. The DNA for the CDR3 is TGTGCCAGTTACAGTAGGCCCACGTCCGCAGATACGCAGTATTTT. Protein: CASYSRPTSADTQYF.

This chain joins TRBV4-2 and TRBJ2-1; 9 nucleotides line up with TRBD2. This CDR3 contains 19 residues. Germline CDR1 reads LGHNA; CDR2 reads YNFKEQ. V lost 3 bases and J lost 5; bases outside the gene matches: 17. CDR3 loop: CASSQRQWAGGPGDNEQFF. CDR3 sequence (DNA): TGTGCCAGCAGCCAGCGGCAGTGGGCGGGAGGGCCAGGGGACAATGAGCAGTTCTTC.

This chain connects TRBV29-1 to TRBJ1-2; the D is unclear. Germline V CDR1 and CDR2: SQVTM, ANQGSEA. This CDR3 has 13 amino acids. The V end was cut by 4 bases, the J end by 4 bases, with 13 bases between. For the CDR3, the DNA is TGCAGCGTTGTCCGGACCGCGGGCTATGGCTACACCTTC. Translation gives CSVVRTAGYGYTF.

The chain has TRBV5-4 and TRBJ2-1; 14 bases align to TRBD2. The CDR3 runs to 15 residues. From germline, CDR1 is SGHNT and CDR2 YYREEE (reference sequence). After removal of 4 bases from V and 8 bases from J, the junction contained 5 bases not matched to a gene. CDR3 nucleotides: TGTGCCAGCAGCAGCGGGACTAGCGGGAGCTATGAGCAGTTCTTC. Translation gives CASSSGTSGSYEQFF.

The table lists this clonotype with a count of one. In DNA form, the CDR3 reads TGTGCCACCAGCCTCGGCAGGCAAGAGACCCAGTACTTC. This gives the protein CATSLGRQETQYF. J is TRBJ2-5 and V is TRBV15; D is unresolved. Trimming removed 5 bases at V and 2 bases at J, with 9 bases between. This CDR3 spans 13 amino acids. Germline CDR1 reads LNHNV; CDR2 reads YYDKDF (reference sequence). The variable domain in full, completed from reference TRBV15 and TRBJ2-5, reads DAMVIQNPRYQVTQFGKPVTLSCSQTLNHNVMYWYQQKSSQAPKLLFHYYDKDFNNEADTPDNFQSRRPNTSFCFLDIRSPGLGDTAMYLCATSLGRQETQYFGPGTRLLVL.

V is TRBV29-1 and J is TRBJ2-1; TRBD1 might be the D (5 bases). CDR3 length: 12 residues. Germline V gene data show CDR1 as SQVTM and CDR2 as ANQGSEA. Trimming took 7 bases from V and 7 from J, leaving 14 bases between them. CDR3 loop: CSGARVWNEQFF. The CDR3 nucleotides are TGCAGCGGGGCCAGGGTATGGAATGAGCAGTTCTTC.

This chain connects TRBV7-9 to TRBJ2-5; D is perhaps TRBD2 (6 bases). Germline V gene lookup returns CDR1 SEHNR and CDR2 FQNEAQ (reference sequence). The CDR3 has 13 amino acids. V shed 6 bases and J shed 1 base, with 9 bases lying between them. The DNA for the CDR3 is TGTGCCAGCAGGCCGGGAGCCCAAGAGACCCAGTACTTC. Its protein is CASRPGAQETQYF.

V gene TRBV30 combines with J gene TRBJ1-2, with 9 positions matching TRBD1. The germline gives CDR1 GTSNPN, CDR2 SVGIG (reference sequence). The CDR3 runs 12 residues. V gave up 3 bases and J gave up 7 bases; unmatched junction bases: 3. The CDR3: CAWRKTGGGYTF. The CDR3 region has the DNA TGTGCCTGGAGGAAGACAGGGGGTGGCTACACCTTC.